One T cell receptor (beta chain) is described in this entry. The germline V gene encodes CDR1 GTSNPN and CDR2 SVGIG (reference sequence). CDR3 length: 13 residues. Losses at the gene ends were 7 bases for V and 5 bases for J; bases not matched to a gene: 10. This sample stems from a study of T cell changes during pregnancy in multiple sclerosis. Using immunoSEQ multiplex PCR, the repertoire was profiled, and TCRdb retains in-frame clones only, with some absent. The sample holds tens of thousands of clones; about 91% are singletons and the top ten take 1.5% to 2%. This specimen was peripheral blood, taken in the first trimester of pregnancy. This clonotype was sampled from a female donor in good health, enrolled as a control in a pregnancy study. The chain links TRBV30 to TRBJ1-1; 7 bases line up with TRBD1. CDR3: CASRTGTGTEAFF. The CDR3 DNA sequence: TGTGCCTCCCGGACAGGCACCGGGACTGAAGCTTTCTTT.